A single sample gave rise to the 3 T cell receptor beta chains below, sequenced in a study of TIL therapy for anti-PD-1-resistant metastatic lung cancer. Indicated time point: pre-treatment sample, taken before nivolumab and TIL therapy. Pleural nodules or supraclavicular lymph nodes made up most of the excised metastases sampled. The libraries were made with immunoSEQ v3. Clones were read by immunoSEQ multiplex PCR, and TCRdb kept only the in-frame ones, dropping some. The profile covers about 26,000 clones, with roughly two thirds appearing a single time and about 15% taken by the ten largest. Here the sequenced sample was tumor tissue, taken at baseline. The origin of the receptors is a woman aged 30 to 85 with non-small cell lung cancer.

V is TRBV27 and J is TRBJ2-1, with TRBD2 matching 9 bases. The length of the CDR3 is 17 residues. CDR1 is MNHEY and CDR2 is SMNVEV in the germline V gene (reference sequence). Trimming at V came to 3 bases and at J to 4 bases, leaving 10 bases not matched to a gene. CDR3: CASSFYSVRGGYNEQFF. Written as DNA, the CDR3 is TGTGCCAGCAGTTTCTACTCCGTGCGGGGGGGATACAATGAGCAGTTCTTC.

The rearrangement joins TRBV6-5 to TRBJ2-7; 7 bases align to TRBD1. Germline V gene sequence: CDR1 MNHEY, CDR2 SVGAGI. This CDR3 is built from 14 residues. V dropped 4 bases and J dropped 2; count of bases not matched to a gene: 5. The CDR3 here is CASSSWDRPYEQYF. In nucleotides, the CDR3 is TGTGCCAGCAGTTCATGGGACAGACCCTACGAGCAGTACTTC.

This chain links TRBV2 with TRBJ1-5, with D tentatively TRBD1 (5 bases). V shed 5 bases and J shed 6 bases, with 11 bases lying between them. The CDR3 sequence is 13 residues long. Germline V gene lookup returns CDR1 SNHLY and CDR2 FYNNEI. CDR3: CASSQGNGQPQHF. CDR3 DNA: TGTGCCAGCAGTCAGGGTAACGGTCAGCCCCAGCATTTT.